Listed here are 15 T cell receptor beta chains from one sample, sequenced in a study of T cell changes during pregnancy in multiple sclerosis. The table came from immunoSEQ multiplex PCR; TCRdb's copy has only in-frame clones and leaves some out. The table lists about 40,000 clones, around nine tenths of them singletons, with roughly 0.87% in the top ten. Here the sequenced sample was CD4+ T cells from peripheral blood mononuclear cells, taken after pregnancy. The origin of the receptors is a female donor with multiple sclerosis, enrolled in a pregnancy study.

The rearrangement joins TRBV6-5 to TRBJ2-7; 8 nucleotides match TRBD2. Germline CDR1 and CDR2: MNHEY and SVGAGI. This CDR3 is 15 amino acids long. After removal of 0 bases from V and 9 bases from J, the junction contained 10 bases not matched to a gene. This chain's CDR3 is CASSYSRPGLGVQYF. In DNA form, the CDR3 reads TGTGCCAGCAGTTACTCGAGGCCGGGACTAGGTGTGCAGTACTTC.

CDR3 amino acids: CASSGRQGLGNTIYF. The CDR3, as DNA: TGTGCCAGCAGTGGCAGACAGGGGTTGGGAAACACCATATATTTT. The chain links TRBV2 to TRBJ1-3; TRBD1 aligns across 8 bases. Germline V CDR1 and CDR2: SNHLY, FYNNEI. The CDR3 covers 15 residues. J gave up 4 bases and V 4 bases, and 6 bases lay outside the gene matches.

The rearrangement links TRBV27 to TRBJ2-5, with a tentative D call TRBD2 (6 bases). This CDR3 is 16 amino acids long. Per germline, CDR1 MNHEY and CDR2 SMNVEV (reference sequence). The V and J ends lost 2 bases and 4 bases respectively, with 17 bases between them. The CDR3 DNA reads TGTGCCAGCAGTTTAAACGCGAGGAGGGGACGAGAGACCCAGTACTTC. This sequence encodes CASSLNARRGRETQYF.

This chain connects TRBV6-5 to TRBJ2-3; no definite D call. Germline V CDR1 and CDR2: MNHEY, SVGAGI. Trimming removed 2 bases from V and 2 bases from J, with 8 bases in between. CDR3 length: 14 amino acids. This CDR3 reads CASSYQLNTDTQYF. CDR3 DNA sequence: TGTGCCAGCAGTTACCAGTTAAACACAGATACGCAGTATTTT.

The V gene is TRBV5-1, the J gene TRBJ2-7; D unclear. Per germline, CDR1 SGHRS and CDR2 YFSETQ. The CDR3 sequence is 14 residues long. V lost 6 bases and J 5 bases, leaving 18 bases between the germline ends. The CDR3 DNA is TGCGCCAGCAAGGCATCCCAACAGAACGACGAGCAGTACTTC. Protein product: CASKASQQNDEQYF.

This chain links TRBV18 with TRBJ2-5, with TRBD2 matching over 13 bases. The CDR3 totals 16 residues. Germline V lookup: CDR1 KGHSH, CDR2 LQKENI. V lost 3 bases, J lost 5 bases, and 6 bases stayed unmatched. CDR3 region: CASSPRLAGGGETQYF. CDR3 coding DNA: TGTGCCAGCTCACCCCGACTAGCGGGGGGCGGGGAGACCCAGTACTTC.

Comment on this clone: The same CDR3 arises from other DNA sequences in this sample as well. The chain recombines TRBV9 with TRBJ1-1, with D perhaps matching TRBD1 (6 bases). Germline values: CDR1 SGDLS, CDR2 YYNGEE. V was trimmed by 2 bases and J by 0 bases, leaving 11 bases between them. CDR3 length: 15 residues. The DNA for the CDR3 is TGTGCCAGCAGCGTTGGGGGGGCCGTGAACACTGAAGCTTTCTTT. Translating it yields CASSVGGAVNTEAFF.

The chain links TRBV9 to TRBJ2-7; weak D call: TRBD1 (6 bases). The length of the CDR3 is 15 residues. Deletions cut 5 bases from V and 6 bases from J, with 21 bases between. Germline lookup yields CDR1 SGDLS and CDR2 YYNGEE. The chain's CDR3 is CASSEDSLLRREQYF. As DNA, the CDR3 is TGTGCCAGCAGTGAGGACAGCCTGTTGAGGCGCGAGCAGTACTTC.

The V and J genes are TRBV5-1 and TRBJ1-1; weak D call: TRBD1 (6 bases). CDR1 is SGHRS and CDR2 is YFSETQ in the germline V gene. The germline V and J ends were trimmed by 2 bases and 1 base, with 9 bases remaining between them. The CDR3 is made up of 14 amino acids. The chain's CDR3 is CASSLGQRNTEAFF. CDR3 nucleotide sequence: TGCGCCAGCAGCTTAGGACAGAGGAACACTGAAGCTTTCTTT.

V gene TRBV30 combines with J gene TRBJ2-7; 7 bases are a match to TRBD1. V gave up 2 bases and J gave up 2 bases; unmatched junction bases: 3. This CDR3 has 13 amino acids. Germline-derived CDR1 and CDR2 are GTSNPN and SVGIG (reference sequence). The CDR3 protein is CAWSRGTAYEQYF. In DNA form, the CDR3 reads TGTGCCTGGAGTAGGGGGACAGCCTACGAGCAGTACTTC.

The chain uses TRBV9 and TRBJ2-7; 16 nucleotides match TRBD2. With 4 bases clipped from V and 4 bases from J, the junction kept 11 bases outside the gene matches. From germline, CDR1 is SGDLS and CDR2 YYNGEE. The CDR3 contains 18 residues. CDR3 nucleotides: TGTGCCAGCAGCTTTTCCGGGACTAGCGGGGGGGCCGGTTACGAGCAGTACTTC. The encoded protein is CASSFSGTSGGAGYEQYF. The full variable domain, with the rest looked up from reference TRBV9 and TRBJ2-7, is DSGVTQTPKHLITATGQRVTLRCSPRSGDLSVYWYQQSLDQGLQFLIQYYNGEERAKGNILERFSAQQFPDLHSELNLSSLELGDSALYFCASSFSGTSGGAGYEQYFGPGTRLTVT.

The chain recombines TRBV2 with TRBJ1-2; the match to TRBD1 covers 9 bases. Germline CDR1 is SNHLY and CDR2 is FYNNEI. V was pared by 0 bases and J by 4 bases, with 3 bases of the junction left unmatched. CDR3 length: 15 amino acids. In nucleotides, the CDR3 is TGTGCCAGCAGTGAAGCGAGGGACAGGGTCTATGGCTACACCTTC. This encodes CASSEARDRVYGYTF.

Written as DNA, the CDR3 is TGCGCCAGCAGCCTCGGACAGGGTAGTTTTGAATTCCTTAACACTGAAGCTTTCTTT. This encodes CASSLGQGSFEFLNTEAFF. The chain employs TRBV5-1 and TRBJ1-1; 8 nucleotides line up with TRBD1. The CDR3 totals 19 residues. Germline loops: CDR1 SGHRS, CDR2 YFSETQ. V shed 4 bases and J 2 bases; nucleotides not matched to a gene: 19.

This chain links TRBV11-2 with TRBJ2-5; tentatively, D is TRBD1 (5 bases). The CDR3 consists of 13 residues. V lost 3 bases and J lost 5, with 10 bases in between. Germline CDR1 is SGHAT and CDR2 is FQNNGV. The CDR3 here is CASSLAGMETQYF. In DNA form, the CDR3 reads TGTGCCAGCAGCTTGGCAGGGATGGAGACCCAGTACTTC.

The rearrangement uses TRBV14 and TRBJ2-4, with 11 bases lining up with TRBD1. Germline CDR1 reads SGHDN; CDR2 reads FVKESK. CDR3 size: 20 residues. Trimming removed 0 bases from V and 0 bases from J; junction bases left unmatched: 10. The CDR3 bases are TGTGCCAGCAGCCAAGATCCGGGGGACAGGGGGACCCTAGCCAAAAACATTCAGTACTTC. The encoded protein is CASSQDPGDRGTLAKNIQYF.